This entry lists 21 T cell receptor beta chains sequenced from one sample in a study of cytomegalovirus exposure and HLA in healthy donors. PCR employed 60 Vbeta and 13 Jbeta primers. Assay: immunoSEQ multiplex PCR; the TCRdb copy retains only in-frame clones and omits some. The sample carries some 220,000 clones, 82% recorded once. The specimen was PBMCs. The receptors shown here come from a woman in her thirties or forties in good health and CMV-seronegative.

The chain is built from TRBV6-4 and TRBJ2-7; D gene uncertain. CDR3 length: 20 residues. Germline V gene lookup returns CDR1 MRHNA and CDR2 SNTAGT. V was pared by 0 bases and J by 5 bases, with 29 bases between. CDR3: CASSDSSVVKVEPGPHEQYF. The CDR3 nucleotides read TGTGCCAGCAGTGACTCGAGTGTGGTGAAGGTCGAGCCGGGTCCGCACGAGCAGTACTTC.

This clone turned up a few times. The CDR3: CASSPQGLASGELFF. For the CDR3, the DNA is TGTGCCAGCTCACCACAGGGACTAGCGTCCGGGGAGCTGTTTTTT. The V and J genes are TRBV18 and TRBJ2-2; TRBD2 matches at 10 bases. V shed 1 base, J shed 6 bases, and the junction held 2 bases outside the gene matches. The CDR3 has 15 amino acids. Germline V gene data show CDR1 as KGHSH and CDR2 as LQKENI.

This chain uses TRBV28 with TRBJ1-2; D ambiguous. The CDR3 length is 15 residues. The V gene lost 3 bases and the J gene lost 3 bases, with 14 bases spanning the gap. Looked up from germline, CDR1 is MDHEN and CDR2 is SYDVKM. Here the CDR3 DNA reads TGTGCCAGCAGTTTGGCGGCGGCGACCTACTATGGCTACACCTTC. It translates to CASSLAAATYYGYTF.

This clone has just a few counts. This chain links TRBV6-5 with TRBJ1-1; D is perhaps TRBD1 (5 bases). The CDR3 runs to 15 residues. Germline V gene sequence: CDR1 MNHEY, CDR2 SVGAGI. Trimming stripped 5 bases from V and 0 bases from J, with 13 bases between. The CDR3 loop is CASSPRQLMNTEAFF. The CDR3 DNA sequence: TGTGCCAGCAGTCCCCGACAGCTGATGAACACTGAAGCTTTCTTT.

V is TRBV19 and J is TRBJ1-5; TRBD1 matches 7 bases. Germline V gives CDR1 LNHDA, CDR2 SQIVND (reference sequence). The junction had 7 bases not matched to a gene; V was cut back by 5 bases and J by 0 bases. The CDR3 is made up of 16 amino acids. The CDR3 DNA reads TGTGCCAGTAGTCTAGCAGGGGGATTTAGCAATCAGCCCCAGCATTTT. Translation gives CASSLAGGFSNQPQHF.

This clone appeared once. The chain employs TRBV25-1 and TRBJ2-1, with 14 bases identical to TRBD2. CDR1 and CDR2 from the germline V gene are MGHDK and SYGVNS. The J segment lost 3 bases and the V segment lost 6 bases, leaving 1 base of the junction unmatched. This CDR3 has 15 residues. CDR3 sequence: CASRTSGGVYNEQFF. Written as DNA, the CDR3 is TGTGCCAGCAGGACTAGCGGGGGGGTCTACAATGAGCAGTTCTTC.

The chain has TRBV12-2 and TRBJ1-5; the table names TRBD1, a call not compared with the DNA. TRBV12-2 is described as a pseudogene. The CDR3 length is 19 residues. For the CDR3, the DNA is TGTGCAAGTCGCTTAGAAGAGGGTAGAGAGACAGGAGAGAATCAGCCCCAGCATTTT. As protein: CASRLEEGRETGENQPQHF.

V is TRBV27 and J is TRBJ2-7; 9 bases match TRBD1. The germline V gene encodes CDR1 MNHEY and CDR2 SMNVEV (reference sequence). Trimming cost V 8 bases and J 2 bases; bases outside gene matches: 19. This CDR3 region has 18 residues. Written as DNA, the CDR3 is TGTGCCAGCGGGAGGGCCGAATCTCACCGGGACAGGGCCTACGAGCAGTACTTC. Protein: CASGRAESHRDRAYEQYF.

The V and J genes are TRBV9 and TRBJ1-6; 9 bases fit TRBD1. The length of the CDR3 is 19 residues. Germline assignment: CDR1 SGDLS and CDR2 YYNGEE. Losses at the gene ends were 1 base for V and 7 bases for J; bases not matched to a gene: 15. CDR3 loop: CASSVQPTGGGGGNSPLHF. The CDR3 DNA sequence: TGTGCCAGCAGCGTACAGCCCACAGGGGGCGGAGGAGGGAATTCACCCCTCCACTTT.

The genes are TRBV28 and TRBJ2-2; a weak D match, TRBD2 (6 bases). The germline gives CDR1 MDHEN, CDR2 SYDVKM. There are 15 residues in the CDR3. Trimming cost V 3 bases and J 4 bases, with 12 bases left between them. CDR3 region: CASSFGGRGTGELFF. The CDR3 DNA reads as TGTGCCAGCAGTTTCGGGGGAAGGGGCACCGGGGAGCTGTTTTTT.

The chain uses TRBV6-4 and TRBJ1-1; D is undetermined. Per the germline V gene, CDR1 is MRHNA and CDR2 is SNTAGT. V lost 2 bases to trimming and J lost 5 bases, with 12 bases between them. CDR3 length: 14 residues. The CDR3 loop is CASSDKREDTEAFF. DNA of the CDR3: TGTGCCAGCAGTGACAAGAGAGAGGATACTGAAGCTTTCTTT.

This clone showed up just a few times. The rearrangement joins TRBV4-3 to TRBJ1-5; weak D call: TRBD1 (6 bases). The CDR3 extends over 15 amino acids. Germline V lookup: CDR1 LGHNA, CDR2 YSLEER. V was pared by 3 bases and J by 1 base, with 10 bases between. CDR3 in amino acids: CASSQDRWSNQPQHF. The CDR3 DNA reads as TGCGCCAGCAGCCAGGACAGATGGAGCAATCAGCCCCAGCATTTT.

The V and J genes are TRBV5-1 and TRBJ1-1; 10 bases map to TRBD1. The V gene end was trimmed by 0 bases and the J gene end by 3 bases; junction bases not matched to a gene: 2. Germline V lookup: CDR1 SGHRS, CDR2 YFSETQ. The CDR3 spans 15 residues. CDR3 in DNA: TGCGCCAGCAGCTTGGGACAGGGGGCTGACACTGAAGCTTTCTTT. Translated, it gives CASSLGQGADTEAFF.

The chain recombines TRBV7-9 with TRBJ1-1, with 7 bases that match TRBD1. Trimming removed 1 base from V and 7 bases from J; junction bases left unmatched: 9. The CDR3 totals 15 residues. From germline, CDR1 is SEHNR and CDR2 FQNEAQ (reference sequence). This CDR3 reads CASSLVVVDRDEAFF. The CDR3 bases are TGTGCCAGCAGCTTAGTAGTAGTCGACAGGGATGAAGCTTTCTTT. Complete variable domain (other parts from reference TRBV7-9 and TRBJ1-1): DTGVSQNPRHKITKRGQNVTFRCDPISEHNRLYWYRQTLGQGPEFLTYFQNEAQLEKSRLLSDRFSAERPKGSFSTLEIQRTEQGDSAMYLCASSLVVVDRDEAFFGQGTRLTVV.

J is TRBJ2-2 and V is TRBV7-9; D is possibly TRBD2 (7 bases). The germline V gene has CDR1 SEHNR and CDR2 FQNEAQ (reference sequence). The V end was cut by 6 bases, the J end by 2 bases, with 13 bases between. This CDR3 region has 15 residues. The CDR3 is CASRPRGANTGELFF. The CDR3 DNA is TGTGCCAGCAGACCACGGGGGGCTAACACCGGGGAGCTGTTTTTT.

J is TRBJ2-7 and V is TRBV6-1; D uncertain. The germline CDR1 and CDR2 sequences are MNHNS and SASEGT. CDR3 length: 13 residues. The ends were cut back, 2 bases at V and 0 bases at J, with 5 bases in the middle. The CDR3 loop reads CASSELSSYEQYF. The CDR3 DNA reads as TGTGCCAGCAGTGAACTGAGCTCCTACGAGCAGTACTTC.

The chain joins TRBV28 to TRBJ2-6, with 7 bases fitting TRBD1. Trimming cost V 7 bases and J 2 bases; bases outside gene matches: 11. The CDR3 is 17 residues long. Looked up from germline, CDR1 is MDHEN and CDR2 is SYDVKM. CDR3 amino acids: CASTSTGSPTGANVLTF. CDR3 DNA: TGTGCCAGCACCTCGACAGGGTCGCCTACTGGGGCCAACGTCCTGACTTTC.

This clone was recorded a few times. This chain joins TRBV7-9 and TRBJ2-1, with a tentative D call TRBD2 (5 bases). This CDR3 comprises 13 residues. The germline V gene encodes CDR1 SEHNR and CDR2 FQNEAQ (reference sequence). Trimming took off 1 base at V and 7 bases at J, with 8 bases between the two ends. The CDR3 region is CASSLGPGNEQFF. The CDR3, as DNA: TGTGCCAGCAGCTTAGGCCCGGGGAATGAGCAGTTCTTC.

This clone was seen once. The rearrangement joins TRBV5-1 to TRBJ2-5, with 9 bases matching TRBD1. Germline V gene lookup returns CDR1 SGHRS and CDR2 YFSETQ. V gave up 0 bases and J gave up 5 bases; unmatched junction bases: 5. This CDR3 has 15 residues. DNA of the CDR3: TGCGCCAGCAGCTTGGCAACAGGGGGCTGGGAGACCCAGTACTTC. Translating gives CASSLATGGWETQYF.

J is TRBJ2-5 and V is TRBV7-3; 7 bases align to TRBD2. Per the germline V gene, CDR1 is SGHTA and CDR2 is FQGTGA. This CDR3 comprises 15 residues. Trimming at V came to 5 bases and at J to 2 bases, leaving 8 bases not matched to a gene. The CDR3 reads CASSQWGGLQETQYF. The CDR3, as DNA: TGTGCCAGCAGCCAGTGGGGGGGGTTACAAGAGACCCAGTACTTC.

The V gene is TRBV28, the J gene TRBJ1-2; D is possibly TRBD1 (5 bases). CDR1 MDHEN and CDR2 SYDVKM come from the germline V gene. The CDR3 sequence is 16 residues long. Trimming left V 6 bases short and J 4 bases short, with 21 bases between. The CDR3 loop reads CASSPGGAKLGYGYTF. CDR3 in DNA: TGTGCCAGCAGCCCCGGAGGGGCCAAACTGGGCTATGGCTACACCTTC.